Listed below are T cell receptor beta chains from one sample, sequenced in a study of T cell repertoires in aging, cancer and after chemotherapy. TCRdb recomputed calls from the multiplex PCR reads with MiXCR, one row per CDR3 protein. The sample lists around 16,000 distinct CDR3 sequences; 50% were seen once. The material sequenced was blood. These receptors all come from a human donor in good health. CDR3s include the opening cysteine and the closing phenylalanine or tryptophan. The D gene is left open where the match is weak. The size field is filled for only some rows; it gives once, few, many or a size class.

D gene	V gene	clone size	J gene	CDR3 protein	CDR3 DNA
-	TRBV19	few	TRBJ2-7	CASSMSGESSYEQYF	TGTGCCAGTAGTATGTCTGGCGAGAGCTCCTACGAGCAGTACTTC
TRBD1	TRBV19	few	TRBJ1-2	CASSGTGAFGYGYTF	TGTGCCAGTAGTGGAACAGGGGCCTTTGGCTATGGCTACACCTTC
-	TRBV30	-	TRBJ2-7	CAWSVGAGRGLYEQYF	TGTGCCTGGAGTGTCGGTGCGGGCCGGGGGTTGTACGAGCAGTACTTC
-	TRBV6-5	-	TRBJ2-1	CASSLDRPYNEQFF	TGTGCCAGCAGCCTAGACAGACCCTACAATGAGCAGTTCTTC
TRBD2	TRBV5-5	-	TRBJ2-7	CASSLIPSGATYEQYF	TGTGCCAGCAGCTTGATCCCTAGCGGGGCGACCTACGAGCAGTACTTC
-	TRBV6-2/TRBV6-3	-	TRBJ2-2	CASSPPQTGGELFF	TGTGCCAGCAGTCCCCCACAGACCGGCGGGGAGCTGTTTTTT
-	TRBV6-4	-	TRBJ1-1	CASSMQANTEAFF	TGTGCCAGCAGTATGCAGGCGAACACTGAAGCTTTCTTT
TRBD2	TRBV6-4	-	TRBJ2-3	CASSVGLAGGADTQYF	TGTGCCAGCAGTGTCGGACTAGCGGGAGGGGCAGATACGCAGTATTTT
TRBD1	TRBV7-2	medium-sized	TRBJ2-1	CASTADRGVDEQFF	TGTGCCAGCACCGCGGACAGGGGGGTCGATGAGCAGTTCTTC
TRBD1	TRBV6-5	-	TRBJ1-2	CASRRGQDANYGYTF	TGTGCCAGCAGGAGAGGACAGGACGCGAACTATGGCTACACCTTC